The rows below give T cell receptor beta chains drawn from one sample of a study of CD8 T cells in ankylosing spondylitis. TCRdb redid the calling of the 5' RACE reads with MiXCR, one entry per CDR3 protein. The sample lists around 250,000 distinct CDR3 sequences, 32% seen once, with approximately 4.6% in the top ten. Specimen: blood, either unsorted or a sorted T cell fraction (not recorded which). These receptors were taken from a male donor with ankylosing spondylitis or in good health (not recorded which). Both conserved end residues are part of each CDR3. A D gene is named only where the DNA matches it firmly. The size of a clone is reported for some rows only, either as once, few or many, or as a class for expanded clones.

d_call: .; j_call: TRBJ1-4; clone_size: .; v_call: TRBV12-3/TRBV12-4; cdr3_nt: TGTGCCAGCAGTCGCGGACCCAAGGGTGAAAAACTGTTTTTT; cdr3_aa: CASSRGPKGEKLFF
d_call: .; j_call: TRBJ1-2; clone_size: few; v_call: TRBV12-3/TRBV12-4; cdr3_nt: TGTGCCAGCAGCTTCCGACCGGGTGGAGATGGCTACACCTTC; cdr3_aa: CASSFRPGGDGYTF
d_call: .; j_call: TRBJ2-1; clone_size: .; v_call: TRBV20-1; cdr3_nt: TGCAGTGCTAGAGACCCCGGACTGAGCTCCTACAATGAGCAGTTCTTC; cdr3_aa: CSARDPGLSSYNEQFF
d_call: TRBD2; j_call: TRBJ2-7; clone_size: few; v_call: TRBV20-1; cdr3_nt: TGCAGTGCTAGAGATTTGACTAGCGGGCAACCCAAGTTC; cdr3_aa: CSARDLTSGQPKF
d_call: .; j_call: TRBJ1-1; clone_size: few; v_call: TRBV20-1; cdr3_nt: TGCAGTGCTGACCTTTCAGGGGCACGAGGCACTGAAGCTTTCTTT; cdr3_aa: CSADLSGARGTEAFF
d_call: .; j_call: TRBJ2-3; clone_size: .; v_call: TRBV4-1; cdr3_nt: TGCGCCAGCAGCCCCCGGACGTCGGATACGCAGTATTTT; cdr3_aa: CASSPRTSDTQYF
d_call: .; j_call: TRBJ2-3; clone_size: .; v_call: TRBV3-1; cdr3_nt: TGTGCCAGCAGTACCGTTCAACTAGTGGGCACAGATACGCAGTATTTT; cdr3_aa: CASSTVQLVGTDTQYF
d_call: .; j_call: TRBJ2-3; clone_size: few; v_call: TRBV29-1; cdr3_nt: TGCAGCGTTTCGTCAGGGATCACAGATACGCAGTATTTT; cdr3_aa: CSVSSGITDTQYF
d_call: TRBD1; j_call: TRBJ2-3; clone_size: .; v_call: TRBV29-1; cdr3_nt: TGCAGCGTTGGAAAAGACAGGGGCACAGATACGCAGTATTTT; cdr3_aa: CSVGKDRGTDTQYF
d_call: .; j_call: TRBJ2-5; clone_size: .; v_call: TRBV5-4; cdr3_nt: TGTGCCAGTGGGACGAGCGGAAAGACCCAGTACTTC; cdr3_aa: CASGTSGKTQYF
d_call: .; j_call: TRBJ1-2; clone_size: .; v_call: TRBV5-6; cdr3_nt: TGTGCCAGCAGCTTGGGGGCACGGGGCTATGGCTACACCTTC; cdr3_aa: CASSLGARGYGYTF
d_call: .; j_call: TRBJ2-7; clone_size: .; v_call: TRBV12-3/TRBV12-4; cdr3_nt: TGTGCCAGCAGTTCGGGCAGCTTCTACGAGCAGTACTTC; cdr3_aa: CASSSGSFYEQYF
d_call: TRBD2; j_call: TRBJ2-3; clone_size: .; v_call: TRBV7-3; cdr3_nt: TGTGCCAGCAGCCGACGGACTAGCGGGGGGGTAGGAGATACGCAGTATTTT; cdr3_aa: CASSRRTSGGVGDTQYF
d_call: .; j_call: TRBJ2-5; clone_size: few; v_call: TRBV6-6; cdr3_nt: TGTGCCAGCACCGGGGACCTACAAGAGACCCAGTACTTC; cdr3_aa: CASTGDLQETQYF
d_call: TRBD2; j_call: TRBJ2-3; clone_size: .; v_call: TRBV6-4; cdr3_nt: TGTGCCAGCAGTGAAAGTGGGGGGGGGACAGATACGCAGTATTTT; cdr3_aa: CASSESGGGTDTQYF
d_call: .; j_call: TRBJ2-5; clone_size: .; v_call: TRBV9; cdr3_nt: TGTGCCAGCAGCGAGAGGGGGGGGGAAGAGACCCAGTACTTC; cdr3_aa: CASSERGGEETQYF
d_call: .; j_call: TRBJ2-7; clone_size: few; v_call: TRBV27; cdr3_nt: TGTGCCAGCAGTCGGGACCGAGCCGCCGAGCAGTACTTC; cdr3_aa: CASSRDRAAEQYF
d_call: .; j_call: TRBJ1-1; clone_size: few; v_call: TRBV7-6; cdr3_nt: TGTGCCAGCAGCTTAATGCCGGGGGACACTGAAGCTTTCTTT; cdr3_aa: CASSLMPGDTEAFF
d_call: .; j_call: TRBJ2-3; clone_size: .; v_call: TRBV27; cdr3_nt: TGTGCCAGCAGTTTAAGTAGCCCCAGCGATACGCAGTATTTT; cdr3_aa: CASSLSSPSDTQYF
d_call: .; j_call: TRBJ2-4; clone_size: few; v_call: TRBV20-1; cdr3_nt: TGCAGTGCTAGACCTTCGAGTGCCGAGAAGTTAGCCAAAAACAGTCAGTACTTC; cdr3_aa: CSARPSSAEKLAKNSQYF
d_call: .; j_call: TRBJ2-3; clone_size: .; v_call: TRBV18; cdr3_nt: TGTGCCAGCTCACCACCGGAAGATACGCAGTATTTT; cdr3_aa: CASSPPEDTQYF
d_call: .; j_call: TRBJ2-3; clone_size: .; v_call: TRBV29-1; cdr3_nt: TGCAGCGTTGTGGGCAGTACTAGCACAGATACGCAGTATTTT; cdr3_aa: CSVVGSTSTDTQYF
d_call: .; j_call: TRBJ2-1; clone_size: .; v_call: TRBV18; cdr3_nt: TGTGCCAGCTCACCAATGCCTGGTGAGCAGTTCTTC; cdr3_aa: CASSPMPGEQFF
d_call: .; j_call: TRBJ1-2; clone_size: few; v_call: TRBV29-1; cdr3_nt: TGCAGCGTCCGGGGCTTCACCTATGGCTACACCTTC; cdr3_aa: CSVRGFTYGYTF
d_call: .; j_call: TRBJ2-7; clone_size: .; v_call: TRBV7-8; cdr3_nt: TGTGCCAGCAGCTCCGGGGGATCCGCCGACGAGCAGTACTTC; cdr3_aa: CASSSGGSADEQYF
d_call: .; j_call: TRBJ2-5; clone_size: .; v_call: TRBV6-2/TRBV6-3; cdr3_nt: TGTGCCAGCAGTTACGACTTCGGGTTGGAGAGCTTC; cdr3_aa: CASSYDFGLESF
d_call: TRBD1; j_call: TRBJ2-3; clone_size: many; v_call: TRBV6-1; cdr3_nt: TGTGCCAGCAGTGCCTACGGGACAGGGTTCACAGATACGCAGTATTTT; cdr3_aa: CASSAYGTGFTDTQYF
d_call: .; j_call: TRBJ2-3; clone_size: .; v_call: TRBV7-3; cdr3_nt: TGTGCCAGCAGCCACAGATCTAGCCCGGATACGCAGTATTTT; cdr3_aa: CASSHRSSPDTQYF
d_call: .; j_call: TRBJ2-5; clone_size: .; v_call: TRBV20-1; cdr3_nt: TGCAGTGCTAGAGCGCTAGCTGAGGAGACCCAGTACTTC; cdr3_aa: CSARALAEETQYF
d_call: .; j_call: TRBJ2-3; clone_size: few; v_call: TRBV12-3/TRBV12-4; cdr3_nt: TGTGCCAGCAGTTTAGCGCTGGACGACACAGATACGCAGTATTTT; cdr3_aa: CASSLALDDTDTQYF
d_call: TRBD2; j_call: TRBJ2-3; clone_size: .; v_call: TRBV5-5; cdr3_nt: TGTGCCAGCGTCCCACTAGCGGGGGTGGCAGATACGCAGTATTTT; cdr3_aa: CASVPLAGVADTQYF
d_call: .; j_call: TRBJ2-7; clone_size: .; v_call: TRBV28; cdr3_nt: TGTGCCAGCAGCGCTCCAGGGGGGAGCTCCTACGAGCAGTACTTC; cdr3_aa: CASSAPGGSSYEQYF
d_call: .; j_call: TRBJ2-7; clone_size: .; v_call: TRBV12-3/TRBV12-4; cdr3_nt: TGTGCCAGCAGACAGGGGGGGACATACCTCTACGAGCAGTACTTC; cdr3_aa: CASRQGGTYLYEQYF
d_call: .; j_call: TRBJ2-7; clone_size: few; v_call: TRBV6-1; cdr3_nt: TGTGCCAGCAGTCTGAGGCGGGGGACACCCTACGAGCAGTACTTC; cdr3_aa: CASSLRRGTPYEQYF
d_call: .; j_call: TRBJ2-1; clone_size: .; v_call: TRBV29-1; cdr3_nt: TGCAGCGTTGAATCACGCTCCTACAATGAGCAGTTCTTC; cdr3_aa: CSVESRSYNEQFF
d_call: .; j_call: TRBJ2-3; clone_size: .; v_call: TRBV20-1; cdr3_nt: TGCAGTGCTAGAGATCTACGGGGGCAGGGGAACACAGATACGCAGTATTTT; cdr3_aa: CSARDLRGQGNTDTQYF
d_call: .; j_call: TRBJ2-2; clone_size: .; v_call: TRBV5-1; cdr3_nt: TGCGCCAGCAGCTTGGCGGTCGGGGAGCTGTTTTTT; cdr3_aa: CASSLAVGELFF
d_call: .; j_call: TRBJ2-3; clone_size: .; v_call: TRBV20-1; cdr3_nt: TGCAGTGCCATCAAAGGGACCGAAAGCACAGATACGCAGTATTTT; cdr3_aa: CSAIKGTESTDTQYF
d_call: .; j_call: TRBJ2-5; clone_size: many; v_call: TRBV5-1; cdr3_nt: TGCGCCAGCAGCCGAAGACTTGGGGAGACCCAGTACTTC; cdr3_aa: CASSRRLGETQYF
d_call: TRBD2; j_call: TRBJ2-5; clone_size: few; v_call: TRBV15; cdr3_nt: TGTGCCACCAGCAGAGTAGCGGGGGTGACGCGGGAGACCCAGTACTTC; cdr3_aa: CATSRVAGVTRETQYF
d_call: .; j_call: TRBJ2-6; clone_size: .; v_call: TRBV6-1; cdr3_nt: TGTGCCAGCAGCCCCTTCCGGGTCTCTGGGGCCAACGTCCTGACTTTC; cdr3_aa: CASSPFRVSGANVLTF
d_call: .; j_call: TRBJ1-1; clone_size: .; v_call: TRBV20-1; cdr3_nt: TGCAGTGCTAGAGATAAGGGTGTGGGCACTGAAGCTTTCTTT; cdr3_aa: CSARDKGVGTEAFF
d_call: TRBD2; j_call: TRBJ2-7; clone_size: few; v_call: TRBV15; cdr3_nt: TGTGCCACCAGCAGAGATCCAGCGGGGGCGGAGCAGTACTTC; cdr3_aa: CATSRDPAGAEQYF
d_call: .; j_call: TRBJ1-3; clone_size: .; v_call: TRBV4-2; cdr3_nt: TGTGCCAGCAGGCCATCACAGGGAATTTCTGGAAACACCATATATTTT; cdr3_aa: CASRPSQGISGNTIYF
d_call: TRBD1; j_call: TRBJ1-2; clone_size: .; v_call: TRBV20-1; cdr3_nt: TGCAGTGCTAGAGATGCGACAGGGGCTGGCTATGGCTACACCTTC; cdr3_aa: CSARDATGAGYGYTF
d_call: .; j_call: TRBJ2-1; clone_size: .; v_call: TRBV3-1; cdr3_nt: TGTGCCAGCAGCCAAGGACAGGCGCACTACAATGAGCAGTTCTTC; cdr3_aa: CASSQGQAHYNEQFF
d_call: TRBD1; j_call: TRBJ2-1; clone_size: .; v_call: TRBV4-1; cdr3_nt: TGCGCCAGCAGCCAATGGGACAGGGCCACCTACAATGAGCAGTTCTTC; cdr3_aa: CASSQWDRATYNEQFF
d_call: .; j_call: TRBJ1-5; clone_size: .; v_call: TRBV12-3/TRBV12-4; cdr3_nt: TGTGCCAGCAGTTTGGGGAAAGGGAGCAATCAGCCCCAGCATTTT; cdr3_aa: CASSLGKGSNQPQHF
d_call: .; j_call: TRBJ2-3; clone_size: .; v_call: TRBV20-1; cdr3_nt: TGCAGTGCCCCTGCAGAAAACACAGATACGCAGTATTTT; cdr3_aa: CSAPAENTDTQYF
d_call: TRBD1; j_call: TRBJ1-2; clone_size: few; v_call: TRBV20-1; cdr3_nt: TGCAGTGCTAGAGACGACAGGGTAGGGACAGGAGGCTACACCTTC; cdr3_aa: CSARDDRVGTGGYTF
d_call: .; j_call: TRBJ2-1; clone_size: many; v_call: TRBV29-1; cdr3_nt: TGCAGCGTTGAAGATGTATGGGAGGACAATGAGCAGTTCTTC; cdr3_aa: CSVEDVWEDNEQFF
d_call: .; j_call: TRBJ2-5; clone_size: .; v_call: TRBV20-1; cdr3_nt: TGCAGTGCTAGAAGAGGGTACCAAGAGACCCAGTACTTC; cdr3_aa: CSARRGYQETQYF
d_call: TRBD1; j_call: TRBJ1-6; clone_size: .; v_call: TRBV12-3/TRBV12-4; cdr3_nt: TGTGCCAGCAGCTGGGACAGGGGGCTAGGGAATTCACCCCTCCACTTT; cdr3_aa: CASSWDRGLGNSPLHF
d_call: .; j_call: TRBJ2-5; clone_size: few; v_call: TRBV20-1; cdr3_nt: TGCAGTGCTAGAGATACCGGACTGCAAGAGACCCAGTACTTC; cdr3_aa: CSARDTGLQETQYF
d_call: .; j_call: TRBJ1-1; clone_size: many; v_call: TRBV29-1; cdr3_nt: TGCAGCGTTGCGGGCACTGAAGCTTTCTTT; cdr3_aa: CSVAGTEAFF